These T cell receptor beta chains were read from a single sample in a study of OX40 agonist ivuxolimab in advanced cancers. Data came from immunoSEQ multiplex PCR; TCRdb stores just in-frame clones and leaves some out. The profile shows 30,000 to 45,000 clones, roughly 87% of them singletons. The sample was CD4+ or CD8+ T cells sorted from blood, taken in a trial of the OX40 agonist ivuxolimab. These receptors were collected from an adult with an advanced solid tumor such as melanoma, head and neck, liver or kidney cancer. CDR3s include the opening cysteine and the closing phenylalanine or tryptophan. The D gene is left open where the match is weak. Some rows have no size entry. The others give once, few or many, or a class for an expanded clone.

>-|TRBJ1-1|TRBV2|-
CASSEGVNTEAFF
TGTGCCAGCAGTGAAGGGGTGAACACTGAAGCTTTCTTT
>TRBD1|TRBJ2-7|TRBV5-6|-
CASSSGTGGYYEQYF
TGTGCCAGCAGCTCTGGGACAGGGGGTTACTACGAGCAGTACTTC
>TRBD1|TRBJ1-1|TRBV5-1|few
CASSPTGGRWTEAFF
TGCGCCAGCAGCCCGACAGGGGGCCGGTGGACTGAAGCTTTCTTT
>TRBD2|TRBJ2-2|TRBV7-6|-
CASSRDLAGANAGELFF
TGTGCCAGCAGCCGTGATCTAGCGGGGGCAAACGCCGGGGAGCTGTTTTTT
>-|TRBJ2-1|TRBV6-5|-
CASASGTDNEQFF
TGTGCCAGCGCCTCCGGGACTGACAATGAGCAGTTCTTC
>TRBD2|TRBJ2-1|TRBV19|-
CASSISLAGGYNEQFF
TGTGCCAGTAGTATTTCTCTAGCGGGGGGTTACAATGAGCAGTTCTTC
>-|TRBJ2-2|TRBV18|-
CASSPPHPGFGTGELFF
TGTGCCAGCTCACCACCCCACCCAGGGTTTGGCACCGGGGAGCTGTTTTTT
>TRBD1|TRBJ2-7|TRBV9|-
CASSVYSGTGEDEQYF
TGTGCCAGCAGCGTCTACTCCGGGACAGGGGAGGACGAGCAGTACTTC
>TRBD1|TRBJ1-1|TRBV10-3|-
CAITLTGEDTEAFF
TGTGCCATCACCCTGACAGGGGAAGACACTGAAGCTTTCTTT
>-|TRBJ1-1|TRBV30|few
CAWAQGQLMSAFF
TGTGCCTGGGCCCAAGGACAGCTAATGTCGGCTTTCTTT
>-|TRBJ1-1|TRBV28|-
CASSWGMNTEAFF
TGTGCCAGCAGTTGGGGGATGAACACTGAAGCTTTCTTT
>-|TRBJ1-1|TRBV5-6|-
CASSLGRGAAENTEAFF
TGTGCCAGCAGCTTGGGTAGGGGGGCCGCAGAAAACACTGAAGCTTTCTTT
>-|TRBJ2-1|TRBV19|-
CASSGGSGEQFF
TGTGCCAGTAGCGGGGGCTCGGGTGAGCAGTTCTTC
>TRBD1|TRBJ1-2|TRBV2|-
CASSGQGPYGYTF
TGTGCCAGCAGCGGACAGGGTCCATATGGCTACACCTTC
>TRBD2|TRBJ2-1|TRBV4-1|-
CASSQVGLAEYNEQFF
TGCGCCAGCAGCCAAGTCGGACTAGCGGAATACAATGAGCAGTTCTTC
>-|TRBJ2-7|TRBV19|-
CASSIGRGGEQYF
TGTGCCAGTAGTATAGGCAGGGGCGGCGAGCAGTACTTC
>-|TRBJ1-5|TRBV5-6|-
CASSFRVQEPQHF
TGTGCCAGCAGCTTCCGAGTCCAGGAACCCCAGCATTTT
>-|TRBJ2-7|TRBV6-5|-
CASSDSAGYEQYF
TGTGCCAGCAGCGACAGTGCGGGATACGAGCAGTACTTC
>-|TRBJ1-1|TRBV7-8|-
CASSLEGQATKMNTEAFF
TGTGCCAGCAGCTTAGAGGGACAAGCGACTAAGATGAACACTGAAGCTTTCTTT
>-|TRBJ2-2|TRBV29-1|-
CSVLLGTGELFF
TGCAGCGTTCTTCTCGGGACCGGGGAGCTGTTTTTT
>TRBD2|TRBJ2-7|TRBV7-9|medium-sized
CASSPPAGEPYEQYF
TGTGCCAGCAGCCCCCCGGCGGGGGAACCCTACGAGCAGTACTTC
>-|TRBJ2-7|TRBV7-9|-
CASRGTGFDEQYF
TGTGCCAGCAGGGGAACAGGGTTCGACGAGCAGTACTTC
>TRBD1|TRBJ1-2|TRBV14|-
CASSVAGQGYGYTF
TGTGCCAGCTCAGTGGCAGGACAGGGGTATGGCTACACCTTC
>-|TRBJ2-7|TRBV4-2|-
CASSQDWGEQYF
TGTGCCAGCAGCCAAGATTGGGGCGAGCAGTACTTC
>-|TRBJ2-7|TRBV6-1|-
CASIEPTYEQYF
TGTGCCAGCATCGAACCTACCTACGAGCAGTACTTC
>TRBD2|TRBJ2-1|TRBV4-3|-
CASSQDRTSGGPGSYNEQFF
TGCGCCAGCAGCCAAGATAGGACTAGCGGGGGGCCAGGGTCCTACAATGAGCAGTTCTTC